This TCR beta chain was retrieved from a study of cytomegalovirus exposure and HLA in healthy donors. General study findings and limits: Earlier results showed most TCR beta V segments being productive about 87% or about 30% of the time. Researchers reported in a later analysis that a missense DCLRE1C variant was tied to TCR beta V- and J-gene trimming.

This CDR3 contains 13 residues. Germline CDR1 SGHNT, CDR2 YENEEA. The V and J ends lost 3 bases and 3 bases, in that order; junction bases with no gene match: 2. PCR employed 60 Vbeta and 13 Jbeta primers. Under the authors' procedure: Roughly 11 million of the 75 million to 95 million unique TCR beta chains counted in a later analysis were shared. Using immunoSEQ multiplex PCR, the repertoire was profiled, and TCRdb retains in-frame clones only, with some absent. For V, J and clone size, that table is used; D and trimming come from the DNA. The sample includes approximately 150,000 clones, 70% to 80% of them seen just once. About this clone: Its antigen is still unknown.

The source of this sequence is a woman aged 40 to 55 in good health and CMV-seronegative. Sequenced: PBMCs. The V gene is TRBV11-3, the J gene TRBJ2-7; 7 nucleotides line up with TRBD1. The DNA of the CDR3 is TGTGCCAGCAGCTTCGGACAGGACTACGAGCAGTACTTC. This encodes CASSFGQDYEQYF. The entire variable domain, with the rest obtained from reference TRBV11-3 and TRBJ2-7, is as follows: EAGVVQSPRYKIIEKKQPVAFWCNPISGHNTLYWYLQNLGQGPELLIRYENEEAVDDSQLPKDRFSAERLKGVDSTLKIQPAELGDSAVYLCASSFGQDYEQYFGPGTRLTVT.